Listed below are T cell receptor beta chains from one sample, sequenced in a study of blood T cell repertoires in COVID-19. The method was immunoSEQ multiplex PCR; TCRdb's version includes in-frame clones alone and lacks a portion of them. Of about 210,000 clones listed, 81% are singletons. Sequenced material: PBMCs or T cells enriched from blood (not recorded which). The origin of the receptors is a woman aged 45-60 years with acute COVID-19. Both conserved end residues are part of each CDR3. The order of the fields is D gene, J gene, CDR3 length, clone size, V gene, CDR3 DNA, CDR3 protein. D genes are given only for firm matches. The size field is filled for only some rows; it gives once, few, many or a size class.

NA | TRBJ1-2 | 12 | NA | TRBV2 | TGTGCCAGCAGTATACAGGATTTCGGCTACACCTTC | CASSIQDFGYTF
NA | TRBJ1-4 | 15 | NA | TRBV28 | TGTGCCAGCAGTCCCCGGGAAATGGGTAATGAAAAACTGTTTTTT | CASSPREMGNEKLFF
TRBD1 | TRBJ2-7 | 14 | many | TRBV19 | TGTGCCAGCAACCCCGCGGGACAGGCCTACGAGCAGTACTTC | CASNPAGQAYEQYF
NA | TRBJ2-7 | 13 | NA | TRBV19 | TGTGCCAGCGGGAGAAGGGGCTCCTACGAGCAGTACTTC | CASGRRGSYEQYF
TRBD1 | TRBJ1-5 | 15 | NA | TRBV4-1 | TGCGCCAGCAGACAGACAGGGGAAACCAATCAGCCCCAGCATTTT | CASRQTGETNQPQHF
TRBD1 | TRBJ1-1 | 14 | NA | TRBV6-6 | TGTGCCAGCAGTTACGGACAGGCGAACACTGAAGCTTTCTTT | CASSYGQANTEAFF
NA | TRBJ1-2 | 10 | NA | TRBV20-1 | TGCAGTGCTACCAGGGATGGCTACACCTTC | CSATRDGYTF
TRBD1 | TRBJ2-5 | 15 | once | TRBV7-9 | TGTGCCAGCAGCTTAACCCAGGGGACAGAAGAGACCCAGTACTTC | CASSLTQGTEETQYF
TRBD2 | TRBJ2-3 | 16 | NA | TRBV5-1 | TGCGCCAGCAGCTTGTTGGTTAGCGGGAGCACAGATACGCAGTATTTT | CASSLLVSGSTDTQYF
NA | TRBJ1-2 | 16 | NA | TRBV4-1 | TGCGCCAGCAGCCAAGATGGGGCTCGACCCAACTATGGCTACACCTTC | CASSQDGARPNYGYTF
NA | TRBJ1-4 | 13 | once | TRBV7-2 | TGTGCCAGCAGCTTAAACAGAAATGAAAAACTGTTTTTT | CASSLNRNEKLFF
TRBD2 | TRBJ2-5 | 14 | NA | TRBV7-2 | TGTGCCAGCAGGGGAGGGAAGGAACGCGAGACCCAGTACTTC | CASRGGKERETQYF
TRBD1 | TRBJ2-5 | 15 | NA | TRBV28 | TGTGCCAGCAGAACCAACAGGGGAAACCAAGAGACCCAGTACTTC | CASRTNRGNQETQYF
NA | TRBJ1-1 | 15 | many | TRBV5-8 | TGTGCCAGCAGCCTAGACTGGGTTAAGAACACTGAAGCTTTCTTT | CASSLDWVKNTEAFF
NA | TRBJ2-2 | 16 | NA | TRBV27 | TGTGCCAGCAGTTCCACAGGGAGAATAAGTACCGGGGAGCTGTTTTTT | CASSSTGRISTGELFF
TRBD1 | TRBJ1-2 | 15 | NA | TRBV3-1/TRBV3-2 | TGTGCCAGCAGCCAAGCCACAGGGGGCTTGGTTGGCTACACCTTC | CASSQATGGLVGYTF
NA | TRBJ2-1 | 14 | NA | TRBV7-2 | TGTGCCACCGCTTTGAGGGGGAGCTTCAATGAGCAGTTCTTC | CATALRGSFNEQFF
TRBD2 | TRBJ2-3 | 16 | NA | TRBV27 | TGTGCCAGCAGTCAATCTAGCGGAGGGGGCACAGATACGCAGTATTTT | CASSQSSGGGTDTQYF
NA | TRBJ1-2 | 11 | NA | TRBV20-1 | TGCAGTGCTAGGCTCCCCACGAGGGTCACCTTC | CSARLPTRVTF
NA | TRBJ2-5 | 15 | NA | TRBV7-9 | TGTGCCAGCAGCAAGAGGAATCTCTTATATGGGACCCAGTACTTC | CASSKRNLLYGTQYF
NA | TRBJ2-3 | 15 | NA | TRBV4-3 | TGCGCCAGCAGTCCTTGGCGGGGAAGCACAGATACGCAGTATTTT | CASSPWRGSTDTQYF
NA | TRBJ1-5 | 13 | NA | TRBV4-3 | TGCGCCAGCAGCCAAGAAGGGGGTCAGCCCCAGCATTTT | CASSQEGGQPQHF
TRBD1 | TRBJ1-5 | 15 | NA | TRBV27 | TGTGCCAGCAGTCCAAAAACAGGGGTTAGGCAGCCCCAGCATTTT | CASSPKTGVRQPQHF
NA | TRBJ1-1 | 14 | NA | TRBV2 | TGTGCCAGCAGGGTCGAGCGGTTGAACACTGAAGCTTTCTTT | CASRVERLNTEAFF
TRBD1 | TRBJ2-6 | 20 | NA | TRBV5-1 | TGCGCCAGCCGAGCCTCGATGGGGACAGGGGGCTTGTCTGGGGCCAACGTCCTGACTTTC | CASRASMGTGGLSGANVLTF
NA | TRBJ1-3 | 15 | NA | TRBV2 | TGTGCCAGCAGTGAAGCGCGTTACTCTGGAAACACCATATATTTT | CASSEARYSGNTIYF
NA | TRBJ1-5 | 15 | NA | TRBV6-5 | TGTGCCAGCAGCCCGGGACTCCGGGGGAATCAGCCCCAGCATTTT | CASSPGLRGNQPQHF
NA | TRBJ2-7 | 13 | many | TRBV12-3/TRBV12-4 | TGTGCCAGCAGTTCCGGGGAGACACGGGAGCAGTACTTC | CASSSGETREQYF
NA | TRBJ2-2 | 14 | NA | TRBV20-1 | TGCAGTGCTAGTCCCGGGACAAATACCGGGGAGCTGTTTTTT | CSASPGTNTGELFF
NA | TRBJ1-1 | 14 | NA | TRBV11-2 | TGTGCCAGCAGCTGGGGACAACTGAACACTGAAGCTTTCTTT | CASSWGQLNTEAFF